This passage covers 22 T cell receptor beta chains from one sample sequenced in a study of cytotoxic CD8 clonotypes in ibrutinib-treated CLL. Generated by immunoSEQ multiplex PCR, the TCRdb table keeps only in-frame clones and is missing some. The sample consists of about 140,000 clones, more than 75% of them appearing once. The specimen was PBMCs, collected after 36 months of ibrutinib treatment. The origin of the receptors is a human donor with chronic lymphocytic leukemia.

The chain joins TRBV5-4 to TRBJ1-3; D ambiguous. CDR1 SGHNT and CDR2 YYREEE come from the germline V gene (reference sequence). The germline V and J ends were trimmed by 0 bases and 5 bases, with 3 bases remaining between them. The CDR3 spans 12 residues. The CDR3 coding sequence is TGTGCCAGCAGCTTGGACAGAAACACCATATATTTT. This codes for CASSLDRNTIYF.

This chain's CDR3 is CANRDSYEQYF. The CDR3, as DNA: TGTGCCAACCGGGACTCCTACGAGCAGTACTTC. The V and J genes are TRBV6-1 and TRBJ2-7, with a weak D call TRBD2 (5 bases). V was shortened by 10 bases and J by 0 bases, with 7 bases between the two germline ends. The CDR3 has 11 amino acids. CDR1 is MNHNS, CDR2 SASEGT, per germline.

This chain connects TRBV5-1 to TRBJ1-4; the D is unclear. The germline V gene has CDR1 SGHRS and CDR2 YFSETQ. The length of the CDR3 is 13 residues. The V end lost 4 bases, the J end lost 2 bases, and 6 bases lay between the germline ends. The CDR3 loop is CASSRVTNEKLFF. The CDR3 DNA reads TGCGCCAGCAGCCGGGTGACTAATGAAAAACTGTTTTTT. Full variable domain (outside the CDR3, taken from reference TRBV5-1 and TRBJ1-4): KAGVTQTPRYLIKTRGQQVTLSCSPISGHRSVSWYQQTPGQGLQFLFEYFSETQRNKGNFPGRFSGRQFSNSRSEMNVSTLELGDSALYLCASSRVTNEKLFFGSGTQLSVL.

The rearrangement uses TRBV5-4 and TRBJ2-5; 9 bases fit TRBD1. V shed 4 bases and J 9 bases; nucleotides not matched to a gene: 10. There are 14 residues in the CDR3. Germline V gene data show CDR1 as SGHNT and CDR2 as YYREEE (reference sequence). CDR3 coding DNA: TGTGCCAGCAGCACCGGACAGGGGACCTTGGCCCAGTACTTC. Its translation: CASSTGQGTLAQYF.

The CDR3 loop is CASRSFGNQPQHF. In DNA form, the CDR3 reads TGTGCCAGCAGGTCTTTCGGCAATCAGCCCCAGCATTTT. The V and J genes are TRBV28 and TRBJ1-5; D is undetermined. Trimming took off 6 bases at V and 2 bases at J, with 8 bases between the two ends. CDR3 length: 13 amino acids. CDR1 and CDR2 from the germline V gene are MDHEN and SYDVKM.

V usage is TRBV30 and J usage is TRBJ2-2, with 8 bases fitting TRBD2. CDR1 and CDR2 from the germline V gene are GTSNPN and SVGIG (reference sequence). CDR3 length equals 13 residues. Trimming removed 6 bases from V and 1 base from J; junction bases left unmatched: 1. The CDR3 coding sequence is TGTGCCTGTCTAGCGGGGAACACCGGGGAGCTGTTTTTT. Its protein product is CACLAGNTGELFF.

This sequence joins TRBV30 and TRBJ2-5; a weak D match, TRBD1 (5 bases). V was pared by 5 bases and J by 4 bases, with 14 bases between. CDR1 GTSNPN and CDR2 SVGIG come from the germline V gene (reference sequence). The length of the CDR3 is 13 residues. As DNA, the CDR3 is TGTGCCTGGTCAGGCCCTGGGGCAGAGACCCAGTACTTC. Protein sequence: CAWSGPGAETQYF. The full variable domain, completed using reference TRBV30 and TRBJ2-5, is SQTIHQWPATLVQPVGSPLSLECTVEGTSNPNLYWYRQAAGRGLQLLFYSVGIGQISSEVPQNLSASRPQDRQFILSSKKLLLSDSGFYLCAWSGPGAETQYFGPGTRLLVL.

The chain has TRBV25-1 and TRBJ2-1, with a tentative D call TRBD2 (5 bases). There are 14 residues in the CDR3. CDR1 and CDR2 from the germline V gene are MGHDK and SYGVNS. Trimming stripped 1 base from V and 8 bases from J, with 12 bases between. DNA of the CDR3: TGTGCCAGCAGTGAATGGGCCCTGGAGGATGAGCAGTTCTTC. Translating it yields CASSEWALEDEQFF.

V gene TRBV5-1 combines with J gene TRBJ2-5; D call uncertain. The CDR3 totals 12 residues. V was cut by 7 bases and J by 7 bases, with 14 bases left in between. Germline V gene data show CDR1 as SGHRS and CDR2 as YFSETQ. The CDR3 region has the DNA TGCGCCAGCGGACCCCCGGGCCGGACCCAGTACTTC. Amino acids: CASGPPGRTQYF.

The gene calls are TRBV5-1 and TRBJ2-2; possibly TRBD2 for D (5 bases). This CDR3 has 14 amino acids. Germline lookup yields CDR1 SGHRS and CDR2 YFSETQ. The V and J ends lost 4 bases and 4 bases respectively, with 11 bases between them. The DNA of the CDR3 is TGCGCCAGCAGCCATGGTCGGGGCACCGGGGAGCTGTTTTTT. Its translation: CASSHGRGTGELFF.

Here the CDR3 DNA reads TGTGCCAGCAGCTTAATACTAGCGGGAGCTTATAATGAGCAGTTCTTC. This encodes CASSLILAGAYNEQFF. The rearrangement joins TRBV7-3 to TRBJ2-1, with 11 bases that match TRBD2. Germline V gene data show CDR1 as SGHTA and CDR2 as FQGTGA. V shed 1 base, J shed 7 bases, and the junction held 6 bases outside the gene matches. The CDR3 length is 16 residues.

The chain couples TRBV27 to TRBJ1-5, with TRBD1 as a possible D gene (5 bases). The CDR3 is 16 amino acids. Germline-derived CDR1 and CDR2 are MNHEY and SMNVEV (reference sequence). V was cut by 6 bases and J by 1 base, with 16 bases left in between. As DNA, the CDR3 is TGTGCCAGCAGCCTAATACGGGGGGAGAGCAATCAGCCCCAGCATTTT. Translated, it gives CASSLIRGESNQPQHF.

V is TRBV6-6 and J is TRBJ1-2, with TRBD1 matching 8 bases. The CDR3 is 15 residues long. The V gene end was trimmed by 4 bases and the J gene end by 7 bases; junction bases not matched to a gene: 11. Germline V gene data show CDR1 as MNHNY and CDR2 as SVGAGI (reference sequence). The CDR3 DNA follows: TGTGCCAGCAGTTTCAACCAAGGACAGGGAAGTGGCTACACCTTC. The encoded protein is CASSFNQGQGSGYTF.

The chain employs TRBV18 and TRBJ2-2; D ambiguous. The CDR3 is 14 amino acids. V gave up 3 bases and J gave up 4 bases, with 9 bases separating them. Germline values: CDR1 KGHSH, CDR2 LQKENI. The CDR3 DNA reads as TGTGCCAGCTCACCTAGGCAGGCCACCGGGGAGCTGTTTTTT. Protein: CASSPRQATGELFF.

The chain combines TRBV6-5 with TRBJ2-7; the D gene is possibly TRBD1 (5 bases). V was shortened by 6 bases and J by 4 bases, with 13 bases between the two germline ends. This CDR3 contains 13 residues. Per germline, CDR1 MNHEY and CDR2 SVGAGI. CDR3 sequence reads: CASRDQGSYEQYF. CDR3 bases: TGTGCCAGCAGGGACCAGGGAAGTTACGAGCAGTACTTC.

The V call is TRBV5-1, the J call TRBJ1-1, with D possibly being TRBD1 (5 bases). The germline V gene encodes CDR1 SGHRS and CDR2 YFSETQ. V dropped 0 bases and J dropped 10 bases, with 13 bases sitting between them. The CDR3 loop spans 13 amino acids. As DNA, the CDR3 is TGCGCCAGCAGCTTGGGACAGACGGGTCGAGCTTTCTTT. This translates into CASSLGQTGRAFF.

V usage is TRBV6-5 and J usage is TRBJ2-5; 9 bases are a match to TRBD2. V trimming: 6 bases; J trimming: 5 bases; junction bases outside the gene matches: 10. Germline assignment: CDR1 MNHEY and CDR2 SVGAGI. The CDR3 length is 15 residues. CDR3 loop: CASSKGGLAEETQYF. The DNA for the CDR3 is TGTGCCAGCAGCAAAGGGGGACTAGCTGAGGAGACCCAGTACTTC.

The chain employs TRBV7-9 and TRBJ1-1; D not certain. V lost 5 bases, J lost 1 base, and 11 bases lay in between. Germline loops: CDR1 SEHNR, CDR2 FQNEAQ (reference sequence). The CDR3 spans 14 residues. In DNA form, the CDR3 reads TGTGCCAGCAGCAGAAATCCAAGGAACACTGAAGCTTTCTTT. Encoded protein: CASSRNPRNTEAFF.

V gene TRBV28 combines with J gene TRBJ2-3; TRBD1 matches at 8 bases. The ends lost 4 bases at V and 2 bases at J; junction bases unmatched: 2. Germline V lookup: CDR1 MDHEN, CDR2 SYDVKM. The CDR3 is 14 residues long. CDR3 protein: CASSWTGFTDTQYF. Here the CDR3 DNA reads TGTGCCAGCAGTTGGACAGGGTTCACAGATACGCAGTATTTT.

The CDR3, as DNA: TGTGCCAGCAGCGGACGGGATAACTACGAGCAGTACTTC. Protein product: CASSGRDNYEQYF. This chain connects TRBV9 to TRBJ2-7; D is possibly TRBD2 (5 bases). This CDR3 region has 13 residues. The germline CDR1 and CDR2 sequences are SGDLS and YYNGEE. V lost 3 bases and J 3 bases, leaving 10 bases between the germline ends.

In this sample, this clone turned up a few times. V gene TRBV28 combines with J gene TRBJ2-7; 9 nucleotides line up with TRBD1. Looked up from germline, CDR1 is MDHEN and CDR2 is SYDVKM. V lost 4 bases, J lost 6 bases, and 4 bases stayed unmatched. CDR3 length: 13 amino acids. The CDR3 bases are TGTGCCAGCAGTTGGTACAGGGGGCGCGAGCAGTACTTC. This codes for CASSWYRGREQYF.

The genes are TRBV4-1 and TRBJ2-7; D unresolved. CDR3 length: 14 amino acids. V lost 4 bases and J 2 bases, leaving 12 bases between the germline ends. Germline CDR1 is MGHRA and CDR2 is YSYEKL. The CDR3 bases are TGCGCCAGCAGCCCAAACGACGGGCCCTACGAGCAGTACTTC. This codes for CASSPNDGPYEQYF.